This TCR beta chain was sequenced for a study of T cell responses to AZD1222 COVID-19 vaccine. This clone was detected only once. Germline V gives CDR1 SEHNR, CDR2 FQNEAQ (reference sequence). CDR3 size: 14 residues. Trimming cost V 1 base and J 2 bases, with 9 bases left between them. Profiled with immunoSEQ multiplex PCR; TCRdb holds only in-frame clones, not every one. Of about 100,000 clones detected, approximately 87% appear once; the ten largest clones hold 10% to 13%. The sequence was obtained from an adult who received the AZD1222 COVID-19 vaccine. This specimen was peripheral blood, taken 28 days after the second AZD1222 dose. The V and J genes are TRBV7-9 and TRBJ2-7, with D maybe TRBD1 (6 bases). CDR3 bases: TGTGCCAGCAGCTTAGGGCACAGGGCCTACGAGCAGTACTTC. This translates into CASSLGHRAYEQYF.